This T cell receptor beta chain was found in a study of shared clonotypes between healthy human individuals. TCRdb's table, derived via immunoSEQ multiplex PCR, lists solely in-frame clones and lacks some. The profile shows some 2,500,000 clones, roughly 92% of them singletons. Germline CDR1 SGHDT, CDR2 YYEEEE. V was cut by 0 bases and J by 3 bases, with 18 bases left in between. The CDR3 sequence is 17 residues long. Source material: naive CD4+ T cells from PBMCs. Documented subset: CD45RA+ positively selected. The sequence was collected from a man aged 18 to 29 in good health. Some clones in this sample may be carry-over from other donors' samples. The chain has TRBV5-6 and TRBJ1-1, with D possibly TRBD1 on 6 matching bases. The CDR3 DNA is TGTGCCAGCAGCTTGGCAGGGGACGTGGGTATTGACACTGAAGCTTTCTTT. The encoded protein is CASSLAGDVGIDTEAFF.